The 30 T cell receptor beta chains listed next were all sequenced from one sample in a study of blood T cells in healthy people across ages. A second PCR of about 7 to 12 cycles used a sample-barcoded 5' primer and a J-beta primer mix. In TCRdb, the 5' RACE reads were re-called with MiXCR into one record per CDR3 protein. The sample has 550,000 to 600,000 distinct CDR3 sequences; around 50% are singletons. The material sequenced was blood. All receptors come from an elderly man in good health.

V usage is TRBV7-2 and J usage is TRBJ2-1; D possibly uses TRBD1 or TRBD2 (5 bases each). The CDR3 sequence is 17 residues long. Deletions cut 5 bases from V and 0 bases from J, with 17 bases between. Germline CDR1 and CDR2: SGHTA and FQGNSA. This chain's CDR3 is CASSPLGRPSSYNEQFF. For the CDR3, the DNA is TGTGCCAGCAGCCCCTTGGGACGCCCAAGCTCCTACAATGAGCAGTTCTTC.

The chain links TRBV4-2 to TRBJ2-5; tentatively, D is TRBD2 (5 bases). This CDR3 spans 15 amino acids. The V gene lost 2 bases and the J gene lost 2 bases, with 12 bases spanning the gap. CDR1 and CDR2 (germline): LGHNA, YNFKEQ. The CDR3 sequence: CASSQNAGHQETQYF. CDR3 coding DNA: TGTGCCAGCAGCCAAAACGCGGGCCATCAAGAGACCCAGTACTTC.

The CDR3 spells CASSPLSQGDYGYTF. The CDR3 DNA is TGTGCCAGCAGTCCCCTGTCACAGGGTGACTATGGCTACACCTTC. The V gene is TRBV28, the J gene TRBJ1-2, with D perhaps matching TRBD1 (6 bases). Germline CDR1 reads MDHEN; CDR2 reads SYDVKM. Trimming left V 5 bases short and J 3 bases short, with 16 bases between. CDR3 size: 15 residues.

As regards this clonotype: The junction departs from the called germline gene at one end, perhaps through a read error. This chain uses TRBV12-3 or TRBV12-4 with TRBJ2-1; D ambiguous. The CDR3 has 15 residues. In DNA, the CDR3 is TGTGCCAGCAGCCCCCGCAGTTTATCCTACAACGAGCAGTTCTTC. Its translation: CASSPRSLSYNEQFF.

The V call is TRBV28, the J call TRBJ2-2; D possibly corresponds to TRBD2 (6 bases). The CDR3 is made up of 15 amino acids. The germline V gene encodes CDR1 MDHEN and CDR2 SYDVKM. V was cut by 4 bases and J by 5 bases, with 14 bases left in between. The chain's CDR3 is CASSSRWEETGELFF. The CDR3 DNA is TGTGCCAGCAGTTCGAGATGGGAGGAAACCGGGGAGCTGTTTTTT.

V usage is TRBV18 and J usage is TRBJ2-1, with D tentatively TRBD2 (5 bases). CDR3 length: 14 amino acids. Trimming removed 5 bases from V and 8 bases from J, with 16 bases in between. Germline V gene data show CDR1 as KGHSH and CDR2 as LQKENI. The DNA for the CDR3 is TGTGCCAGCTCAGATATTAGCGTTGGGGATGAGCAGTTCTTC. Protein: CASSDISVGDEQFF.

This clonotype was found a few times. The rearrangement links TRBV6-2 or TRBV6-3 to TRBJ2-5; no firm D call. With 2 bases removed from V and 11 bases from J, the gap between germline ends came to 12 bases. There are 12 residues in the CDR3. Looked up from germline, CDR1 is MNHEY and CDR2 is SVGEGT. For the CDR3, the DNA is TGTGCCAGCAGTTACCGGTCGACTGAGCAGTACTTC. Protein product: CASSYRSTEQYF.

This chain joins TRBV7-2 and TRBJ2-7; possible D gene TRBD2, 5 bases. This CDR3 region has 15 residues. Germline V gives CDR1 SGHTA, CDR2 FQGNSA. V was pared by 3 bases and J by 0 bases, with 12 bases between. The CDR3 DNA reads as TGTGCCAGCAGCTTGTCGGGGAGTCTCTCCTACGAGCAGTACTTC. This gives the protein CASSLSGSLSYEQYF. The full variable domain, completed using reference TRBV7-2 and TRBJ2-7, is GAGVSQSPSNKVTEKGKDVELRCDPISGHTALYWYRQSLGQGLEFLIYFQGNSAPDKSGLPSDRFSAERTGGSVSTLTIQRTQQEDSAVYLCASSLSGSLSYEQYFGPGTRLTVT.

CDR3 bases: TGTGCCAGCTCACCAAGCTGGACAGGGGGTACCTACGAGCAGTACTTC. This encodes CASSPSWTGGTYEQYF. V usage is TRBV18 and J usage is TRBJ2-7; 10 positions match TRBD1. The germline V gene has CDR1 KGHSH and CDR2 LQKENI. The CDR3 is made up of 16 amino acids. Unmatched junction bases numbered 6, after V lost 2 bases and J lost 2 bases.

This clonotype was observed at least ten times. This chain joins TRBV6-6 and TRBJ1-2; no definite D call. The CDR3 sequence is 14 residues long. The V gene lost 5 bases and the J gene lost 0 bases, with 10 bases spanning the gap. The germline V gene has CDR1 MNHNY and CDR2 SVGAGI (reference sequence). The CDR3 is CASSPGPTNYGYTF. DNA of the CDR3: TGTGCCAGCAGTCCCGGACCCACTAACTATGGCTACACCTTC.

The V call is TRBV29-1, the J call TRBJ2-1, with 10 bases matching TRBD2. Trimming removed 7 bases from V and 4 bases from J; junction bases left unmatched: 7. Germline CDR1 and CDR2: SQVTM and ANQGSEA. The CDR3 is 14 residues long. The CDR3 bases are TGCAGCGCTGTTAGGACTAGCGGATACAATGAGCAGTTCTTC. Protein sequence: CSAVRTSGYNEQFF.

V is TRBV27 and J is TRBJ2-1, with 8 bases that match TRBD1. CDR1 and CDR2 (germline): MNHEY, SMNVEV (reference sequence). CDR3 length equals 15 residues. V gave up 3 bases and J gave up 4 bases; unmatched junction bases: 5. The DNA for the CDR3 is TGTGCCAGCAGTTTTCGGACAGGGACTTACAATGAGCAGTTCTTC. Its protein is CASSFRTGTYNEQFF.

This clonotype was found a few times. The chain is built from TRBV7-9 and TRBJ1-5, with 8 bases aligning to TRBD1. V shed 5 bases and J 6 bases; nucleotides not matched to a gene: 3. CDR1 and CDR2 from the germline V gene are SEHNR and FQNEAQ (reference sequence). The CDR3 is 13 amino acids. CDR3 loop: CASSRTGLQPQHF. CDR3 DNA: TGTGCCAGCAGCAGGACAGGGCTTCAGCCCCAGCATTTT.

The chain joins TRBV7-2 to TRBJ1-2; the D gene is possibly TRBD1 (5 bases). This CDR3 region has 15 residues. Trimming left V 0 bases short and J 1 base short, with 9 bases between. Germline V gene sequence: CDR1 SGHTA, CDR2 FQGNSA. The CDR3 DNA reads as TGTGCCAGCAGCTTAGCGCGGGGGAATAACTATGGCTACACCTTC. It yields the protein CASSLARGNNYGYTF.

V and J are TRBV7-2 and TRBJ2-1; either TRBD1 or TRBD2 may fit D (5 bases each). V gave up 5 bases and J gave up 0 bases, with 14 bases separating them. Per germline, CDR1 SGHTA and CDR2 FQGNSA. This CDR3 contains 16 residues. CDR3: CASSIRGASSYNEQFF. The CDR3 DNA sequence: TGTGCCAGCAGCATCCGGGGCGCAAGCTCCTACAATGAGCAGTTCTTC.

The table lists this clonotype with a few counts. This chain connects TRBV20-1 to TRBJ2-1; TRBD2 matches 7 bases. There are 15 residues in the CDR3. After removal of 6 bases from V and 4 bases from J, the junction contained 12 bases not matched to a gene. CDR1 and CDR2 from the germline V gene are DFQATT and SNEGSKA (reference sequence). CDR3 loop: CSAGGSSGAYNEQFF. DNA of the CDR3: TGCAGTGCGGGAGGGTCTAGCGGAGCTTACAATGAGCAGTTCTTC.

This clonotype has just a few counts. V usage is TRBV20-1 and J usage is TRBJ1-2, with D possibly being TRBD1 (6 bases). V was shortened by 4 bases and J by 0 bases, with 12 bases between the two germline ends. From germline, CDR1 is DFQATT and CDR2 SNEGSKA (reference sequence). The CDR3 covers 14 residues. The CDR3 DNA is TGCAGTGCTAAGGGGGAGCAAGCTAACTATGGCTACACCTTC. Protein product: CSAKGEQANYGYTF.

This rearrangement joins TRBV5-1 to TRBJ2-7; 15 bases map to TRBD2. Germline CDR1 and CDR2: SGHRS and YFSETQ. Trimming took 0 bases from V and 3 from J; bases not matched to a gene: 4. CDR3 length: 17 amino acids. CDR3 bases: TGCGCCAGCAGCTTGGTGGGACTAGCGGGGGGATTCTACGAGCAGTACTTC. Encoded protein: CASSLVGLAGGFYEQYF.

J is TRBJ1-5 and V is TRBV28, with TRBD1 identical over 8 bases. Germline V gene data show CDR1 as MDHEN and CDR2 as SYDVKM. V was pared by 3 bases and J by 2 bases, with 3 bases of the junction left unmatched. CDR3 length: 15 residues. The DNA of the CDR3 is TGTGCCAGCAGTTTCATGACAGGGGGCAATCAGCCCCAGCATTTT. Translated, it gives CASSFMTGGNQPQHF.

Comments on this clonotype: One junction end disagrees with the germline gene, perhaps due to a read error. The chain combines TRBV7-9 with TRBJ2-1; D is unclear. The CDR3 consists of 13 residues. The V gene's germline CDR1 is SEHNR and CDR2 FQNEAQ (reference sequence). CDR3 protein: CASSLGSFNEQFF. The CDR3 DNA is TGTGCCAGCAGCTTAGGGTCCTTCAATGAGCAGTTCTTC. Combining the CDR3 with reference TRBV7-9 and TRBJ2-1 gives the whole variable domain DTGVSQNPRHKITKRGQNVTFRCDPISEHNRLYWYRQTLGQGPEFLTYFQNEAQLEKSRLLSDRFSAERPKGSFSTLEIQRTEQGDSAMYLCASSLGSFNEQFFGPGTRLTVL.

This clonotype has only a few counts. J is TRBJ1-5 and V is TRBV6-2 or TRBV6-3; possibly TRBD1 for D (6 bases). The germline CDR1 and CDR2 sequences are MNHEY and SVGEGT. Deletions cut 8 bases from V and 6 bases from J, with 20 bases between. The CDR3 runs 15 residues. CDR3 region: CASGQTEYTRQPQHF. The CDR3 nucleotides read TGTGCCAGCGGACAGACAGAATATACGCGTCAGCCCCAGCATTTT.

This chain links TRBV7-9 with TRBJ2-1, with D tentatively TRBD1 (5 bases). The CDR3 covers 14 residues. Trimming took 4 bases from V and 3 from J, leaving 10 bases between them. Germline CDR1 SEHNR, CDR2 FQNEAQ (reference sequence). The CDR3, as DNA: TGTGCCAGCAGCTCGCCGACAGTCTACAATGAGCAGTTCTTC. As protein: CASSSPTVYNEQFF.

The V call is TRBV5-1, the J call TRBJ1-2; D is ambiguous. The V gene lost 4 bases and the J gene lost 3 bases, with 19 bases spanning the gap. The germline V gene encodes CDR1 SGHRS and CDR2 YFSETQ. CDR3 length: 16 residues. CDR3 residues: CASSLGGGAVDYGYTF. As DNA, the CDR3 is TGCGCCAGCAGCCTGGGAGGCGGCGCGGTGGACTATGGCTACACCTTC.

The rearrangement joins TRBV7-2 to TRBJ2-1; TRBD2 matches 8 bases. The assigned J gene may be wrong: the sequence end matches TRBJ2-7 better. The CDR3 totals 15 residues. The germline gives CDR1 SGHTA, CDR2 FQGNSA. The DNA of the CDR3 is TGTGCCAGCAGCCCCGACGGGGGGGGCTCGCGAGAGCAGTACTTC. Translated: CASSPDGGGSREQYF.

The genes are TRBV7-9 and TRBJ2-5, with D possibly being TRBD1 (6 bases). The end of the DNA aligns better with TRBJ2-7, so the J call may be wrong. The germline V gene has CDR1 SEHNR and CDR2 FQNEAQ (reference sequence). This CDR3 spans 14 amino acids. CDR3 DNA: TGTGCCAGCAGCTCCCACAGGGTCGTGAACGAGCAGTACTTC. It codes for CASSSHRVVNEQYF.

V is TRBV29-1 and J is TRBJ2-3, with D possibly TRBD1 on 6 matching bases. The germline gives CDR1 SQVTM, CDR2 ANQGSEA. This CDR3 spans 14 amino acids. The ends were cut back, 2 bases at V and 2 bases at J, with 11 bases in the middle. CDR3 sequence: CSVEPQGITDTQYF. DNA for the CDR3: TGCAGCGTTGAACCACAGGGCATCACAGATACGCAGTATTTT.

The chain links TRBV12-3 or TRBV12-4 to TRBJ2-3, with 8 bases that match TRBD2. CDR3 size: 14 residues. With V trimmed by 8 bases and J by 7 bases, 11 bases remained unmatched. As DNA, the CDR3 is TGTGCCAGCGGAGGCAGCGGGAGTACGAATACGCAGTATTTT. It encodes CASGGSGSTNTQYF.

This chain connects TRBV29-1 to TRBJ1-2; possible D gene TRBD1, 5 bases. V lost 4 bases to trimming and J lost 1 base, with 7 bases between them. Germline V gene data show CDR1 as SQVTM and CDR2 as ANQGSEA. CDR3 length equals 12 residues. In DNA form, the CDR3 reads TGCAGCGTTGTCCAGGGTAACTATGGCTACACCTTC. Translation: CSVVQGNYGYTF.

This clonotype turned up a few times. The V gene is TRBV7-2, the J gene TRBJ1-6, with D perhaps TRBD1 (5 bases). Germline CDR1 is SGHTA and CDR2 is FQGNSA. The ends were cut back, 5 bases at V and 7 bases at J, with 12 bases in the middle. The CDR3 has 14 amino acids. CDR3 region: CASSPVGDNSPLHF. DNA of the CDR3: TGTGCCAGCAGCCCCGTGGGGGACAATTCACCCCTCCACTTT.

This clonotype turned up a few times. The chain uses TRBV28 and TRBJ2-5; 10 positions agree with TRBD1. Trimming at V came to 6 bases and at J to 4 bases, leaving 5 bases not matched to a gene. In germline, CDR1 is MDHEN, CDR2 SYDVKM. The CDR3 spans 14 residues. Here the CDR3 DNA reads TGTGCCAGCAGGAGGGACAGGGGTATAGAGACCCAGTACTTC. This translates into CASRRDRGIETQYF.